Listed below are T cell receptor beta chains from one sample, sequenced in a study of post-analysis software for immune sequencing data. TCRdb passed the PCR reads through MiXCR, listing each CDR3 protein once. Of about 540,000 distinct CDR3 sequences in the sample, 30% to 40% were seen once. Sequenced material: blood. The receptors were sampled from a girl aged 2-17 years with multiple sclerosis. Each CDR3 is given without its conserved first and last residue. D genes are given only for firm matches.

V	J	D	CDR3
TRBV10-3	TRBJ2-1	TRBD2	AISGGADNEQF
TRBV12-3/TRBV12-4	TRBJ1-3	-	ASSPGKAEGNTIY
TRBV7-2	TRBJ2-7	-	ASSSLSRGKTDEQY
TRBV20-1	TRBJ2-7	-	SVRTKYEQY
TRBV20-1	TRBJ2-3	TRBD1	SANRGTGTDTQY
TRBV15	TRBJ2-5	-	ATSRDPQVQETQY
TRBV9	TRBJ2-1	TRBD2	ASNVFQRGGRNLNNEQF
TRBV12-3/TRBV12-4	TRBJ2-3	TRBD2	ASRRTSDTDTQY
TRBV3-1	TRBJ2-5	-	ASSHMTSPPETQY
TRBV19	TRBJ2-4	TRBD2	ASSPRGFWETPLAKNIQY
TRBV4-1	TRBJ1-5	-	ASSQEWGGQPQH
TRBV20-1	TRBJ1-2	TRBD1	SAIGGQTNGYT
TRBV14	-	TRBD1	ASSLTGTAFYEQY
TRBV7-9	TRBJ2-5	TRBD1	ASSEGDRGRKETQY
TRBV19	TRBJ2-7	TRBD1	ASSIDPDRGLDEQY
TRBV7-2	TRBJ2-5	-	ASSWVVETQY
TRBV11-2	TRBJ1-6	TRBD1	ASSGVTGGQSPLH
TRBV12-3/TRBV12-4	TRBJ2-3	-	ASSLVGYAQY
TRBV20-1	-	-	SASLVGSEQY
TRBV29-1	TRBJ1-2	-	SALTQGWGYGYT
TRBV11-2	TRBJ1-1	-	ASIPKGSGGITEAF
TRBV6-2/TRBV6-3	TRBJ1-5	TRBD1	ASSPRTGPNQPQH
TRBV18	TRBJ2-7	TRBD2	ASSRGGLDEQY
TRBV20-1	TRBJ2-5	TRBD2	SARRTRGMETQY
TRBV6-5	TRBJ1-4	TRBD1	ASSPDRELEKLF
TRBV29-1	TRBJ2-3	-	SVALADTDTQY
TRBV5-1	TRBJ2-3	-	ASSWTSGGPSVSAQY
TRBV29-1	TRBJ1-2	-	SVQATNYGYT
TRBV7-3	TRBJ2-5	TRBD2	ASSSAGGPEETQY
TRBV15	TRBJ2-3	TRBD1	ATSRTQGAQEDTQY
TRBV9	TRBJ2-1	TRBD2	ASSVAPGGLYNEQF
TRBV7-8	TRBJ1-4	TRBD1	ASSTDRVDEKLF
TRBV28	TRBJ2-1	-	ASSFPKGGYNEQF
TRBV4-1	TRBJ1-2	-	ASSRLRGGNNYGYT
TRBV5-1	TRBJ2-1	TRBD2	ASSQYSLAGGEQF
TRBV5-1	TRBJ2-1	-	ASSLEPSKQF
TRBV20-1	TRBJ1-2	-	SASQGLGTYGYT
TRBV12-3/TRBV12-4	TRBJ1-3	-	ASSFWGAHGNTIY
TRBV12-3/TRBV12-4	TRBJ2-2	TRBD1	ASRTGGAKNTGELF
TRBV6-2/TRBV6-3	TRBJ2-7	-	ASRRDTSTYEQY
TRBV6-5	TRBJ1-4	-	ASSGAARTNEKLF
TRBV29-1	TRBJ2-5	-	SVGAMRETQY
TRBV7-3	TRBJ1-2	TRBD1	ASRGQGALGYT
TRBV20-1	TRBJ2-1	TRBD2	SATGTSGGTYNEQF
TRBV9	TRBJ2-3	-	ASSVRGDTDTQY
TRBV6-5	TRBJ2-5	-	ASNKMGGAPQETQY
TRBV6-2/TRBV6-3	TRBJ2-3	TRBD2	ASIDGLAYGTDTQY
TRBV5-1	TRBJ1-4	-	ASRPVSGGSEKLF
TRBV20-1	TRBJ2-1	TRBD2	STSREGEQF
TRBV20-1	TRBJ2-5	-	SARAGRGETQY
TRBV6-6	TRBJ2-3	TRBD2	ASSYSLAGGPVDTQY
TRBV20-1	TRBJ2-5	TRBD2	SARGLVMETQY
TRBV10-2	TRBJ2-1	TRBD2	ASSVGGGGEQF
TRBV10-3	TRBJ2-3	-	AITRGATSPTDTQY
TRBV10-3	TRBJ2-3	-	AINPDGGFTTDTQY
TRBV5-1	TRBJ2-7	TRBD1	ASSWGTVYEQY
TRBV19	-	TRBD1	ASSIRDRSEQY
TRBV6-2/TRBV6-3	TRBJ2-5	-	ASSLNIHRIRETQY
TRBV6-5	TRBJ1-2	-	ASRVPEGVYGYT